The rows below give T cell receptor beta chains drawn from one sample of a study of blood T cell repertoires in COVID-19. Some clones are missing from TCRdb's copy, which holds only in-frame ones; the method was immunoSEQ multiplex PCR. The profile shows about 59,000 clones, 70% to 80% of them singletons. Specimen: peripheral blood. All receptors come from a man aged 60 to 69 with acute or convalescent COVID-19. Each CDR3 is given with its conserved first and last residue. The D gene is left open where the match is weak. The size entry is marked missing in some rows and otherwise reads once, few, many or a size class.

cdr3_nt cdr3_aa j_call d_call clone_size cdr3_length v_call
TGCGCCAGCAGCCAAAGAGGGACAGGCAAAGGCAATCAGCCCCAGCATTTT CASSQRGTGKGNQPQHF TRBJ1-5 TRBD1 - 17 TRBV4-3
TGTGCCATACAGGGGGCTTTTAAAAAACTGTTTTTT CAIQGAFKKLFF TRBJ1-4 TRBD1 few 12 TRBV28
TGTGCCAGCAGTGGACGGCGGGAGCGGGCAGATACGCAGTATTTT CASSGRRERADTQYF TRBJ2-3 TRBD2 once 15 TRBV2
TGTGCCAGTAGTATAGGGACTAAAGAGACCCAGTACTTC CASSIGTKETQYF TRBJ2-5 - - 13 TRBV19
TGCAGCGTTGGCGACGGGGGGCGGGCGGCTGAAGCTTTCTTT CSVGDGGRAAEAFF TRBJ1-1 - - 14 TRBV29-1
TGTGCCAGCAATAGTCGGGAAAACACCGGGGAGCTGTTTTTT CASNSRENTGELFF TRBJ2-2 - - 14 TRBV2
TGTGCCACCAGTGATTTATGGGGCCGCACAGATACGCAGTATTTT CATSDLWGRTDTQYF TRBJ2-3 - - 15 TRBV24-1
TGTGCCAGCAGCCAAAGATTAACCGGGACTAGCGGGAACAATGAGCAGTTCTTC CASSQRLTGTSGNNEQFF TRBJ2-1 TRBD2 once 18 TRBV3-1/TRBV3-2
TGTGCCAGCAGCCCGTCTTTGCAGGGAGGAACTGAAGCTTTCTTT CASSPSLQGGTEAFF TRBJ1-1 - - 15 TRBV7-3
TGTGCCAGTAGTGCCTTAGCGGGACTCGAGACCCAGTACTTC CASSALAGLETQYF TRBJ2-5 TRBD2 - 14 TRBV19
TGTGCCAGCAGCTTAGATCGAGGGTCGGATGAGCAGTTCTTC CASSLDRGSDEQFF TRBJ2-1 - - 14 TRBV11-2
TGTGCCAGCAGCCAGGTGGCCACTGAAGCTTTCTTT CASSQVATEAFF TRBJ1-1 - - 12 TRBV3-1/TRBV3-2
TGTGCCAGCAGTTCCTCGGGACTCCTCTACGAGCAGTACTTC CASSSSGLLYEQYF TRBJ2-7 - - 14 TRBV28
TGTGCCAGCAGCTTAGGGGCGGGAACCCGGGAGACCCAGTACTTC CASSLGAGTRETQYF TRBJ2-5 - - 15 TRBV7-2
TGTGCCATCAGTGAGAGCAGGGCTAATGAAAAACTGTTTTTT CAISESRANEKLFF TRBJ1-4 - once 14 TRBV10-3
TGTGCCAGCACTGGGACAGGTATTCAGCCCCAGCATTTT CASTGTGIQPQHF TRBJ1-5 TRBD1 few 13 TRBV2
TGTGCCAGCAGCTTACCAGGGCGCGGCACAGATACGCAGTATTTT CASSLPGRGTDTQYF TRBJ2-3 - - 15 TRBV7-3
TGTGCCAGTACTAAAACGACCCGGGTGGGCACTGAAGCTTTCTTT CASTKTTRVGTEAFF TRBJ1-1 - - 15 TRBV19
TGTGCCAGCAGTTTAGGACAGGGGGCGCTTCTGAACACTGAAGCTTTCTTT CASSLGQGALLNTEAFF TRBJ1-1 TRBD1 - 17 TRBV27
TGTGCCATCACCGGGACTAGCGGGGGTAGCGATGAGCAGTTCTTC CAITGTSGGSDEQFF TRBJ2-1 TRBD2 few 15 TRBV10-3
TGTGCCAGCTCACCAACGACAGGGGGAGGTGAAAAACTGTTTTTT CASSPTTGGGEKLFF TRBJ1-4 TRBD1 - 15 TRBV18
TGTGCCAGTAGCCCCCGGTATAGCAATCAGCCCCAGCATTTT CASSPRYSNQPQHF TRBJ1-5 - - 14 TRBV19
TGTGCCAGCAGCCGGTCCGGGACAGGGGTCACAGATACGCAGTATTTT CASSRSGTGVTDTQYF TRBJ2-3 TRBD1 - 16 TRBV14
TGTGCCAGCAGCGTTACGGGATCGGGCGAGCAGTACTTC CASSVTGSGEQYF TRBJ2-7 - - 13 TRBV9
TGTGCCTGGGCCTCGGGACTTCTAGGTGGGGCCCAGCATTTT CAWASGLLGGAQHF TRBJ1-5 - - 14 TRBV30
TGTGCCAGCAGCCCCGGGACTAGCAGAGATACGCAGTATTTT CASSPGTSRDTQYF TRBJ2-3 TRBD2 - 14 TRBV7-8
TGTGCCAGCAGCGTATATCACACCGGGGAGCTGTTTTTT CASSVYHTGELFF TRBJ2-2 - - 13 TRBV9
TGTGCCAGCAGTACCGGACAGGGAATAAATTCACCCCTCCACTTT CASSTGQGINSPLHF TRBJ1-6 TRBD1 - 15 TRBV27
TGTGCCTGGGGACAGGGGGCGGATTCACCCCTCCACTTT CAWGQGADSPLHF TRBJ1-6 TRBD1 - 13 TRBV30
TGTGCCAGCATCCCCACAGCCGGACAGGGAGAATCACCCCTCCACTTT CASIPTAGQGESPLHF TRBJ1-6 TRBD1 few 16 TRBV28
TGTGCCAGCAGCACCAGTGACAGAACTAAGGGAGCTTTCTTT CASSTSDRTKGAFF TRBJ1-1 - few 14 TRBV7-9
TGCAGTGCTAGTAGCGGTTTCACTGAAGCTTTCTTT CSASSGFTEAFF TRBJ1-1 - few 12 TRBV20-1
TGTGCCAGTAGTATAGGGAGGGGGACAGGAACCCTACCGCAGTTCTTC CASSIGRGTGTLPQFF TRBJ2-1 TRBD1 - 16 TRBV19
TGCGCCAGCAGTAAAGACAGCTATAGCAATCAGCCCCAGCATTTT CASSKDSYSNQPQHF TRBJ1-5 - - 15 TRBV5-1
TGTGCCAGCAGCCAAGCCCCCTTAGCGGGAGGACTCAATGAGCAGTTCTTC CASSQAPLAGGLNEQFF TRBJ2-1 TRBD2 - 17 TRBV4-2
TGCAGCGCACAGTATAGCAATCAGCCCCAGCATTTT CSAQYSNQPQHF TRBJ1-5 - - 12 TRBV29-1
TGTGCCAGCAGCTTAACACAGGGTGAAGCTTTCTTT CASSLTQGEAFF TRBJ1-1 - - 12 TRBV7-9
TGTGCCAGCAGCCAAATGGGACAGTTCTATAATTCACCCCTCCACTTT CASSQMGQFYNSPLHF TRBJ1-6 TRBD1 - 16 TRBV3-1/TRBV3-2
TGTGCCAGCAGCCCACGACTAGCGGGAGGTGACGAGCAGTACTTC CASSPRLAGGDEQYF TRBJ2-7 TRBD2 - 15 TRBV3-1/TRBV3-2
TGTGCCAGCTCACCTCCCGCAGGGGAAGGCGAGCAGTACTTC CASSPPAGEGEQYF TRBJ2-7 - few 14 TRBV18
TGTGCCATCAGTGAGCAGGGGGGAGGAAACATTCAGTACTTC CAISEQGGGNIQYF TRBJ2-4 - once 14 TRBV10-3
TGCGCCAGCAGCTTGGGGCATGAGCAGTTCTTC CASSLGHEQFF TRBJ2-1 - - 11 TRBV5-1